This T cell receptor (beta chain) was sequenced in a study of OX40 agonist ivuxolimab in advanced cancers. On this clone: Its specificity is unknown.

Overall study findings and caveats: CD8+ T cells were the subset that, on average, had more expanded clones than CD4+. Blood T cells, both CD4+ and CD8+, expanded clonally by week 6 at 0.1 to 3.0 mg/kg.

With autoimmune disease history or systemic immunosuppression, patients were excluded. The V gene lost 0 bases and the J gene lost 0 bases, with 13 bases spanning the gap. CDR3 size: 16 residues. Germline V gives CDR1 SGDLS, CDR2 YYNGEE. TCRdb's table, derived via immunoSEQ multiplex PCR, lists solely in-frame clones and lacks some. The sample yields tens of thousands of clones, about 90% seen once. Sequences were derived from CD4+ or CD8+ T cells sorted from blood, sampled in a trial of the OX40 agonist ivuxolimab. V is TRBV9 and J is TRBJ2-7; weak D call: TRBD2 (5 bases). This clonotype originated in an adult with an advanced solid tumor such as melanoma, head and neck, liver or kidney cancer. CDR3 DNA sequence: TGTGCCAGCAGCGTAGGAGCGGCCATATCCTCCTACGAGCAGTACTTC. Translating gives CASSVGAAISSYEQYF.